These T cell receptor beta chains were read from a single sample in a study of blood T cell repertoires in COVID-19. Profiled with immunoSEQ multiplex PCR; TCRdb holds only in-frame clones, not every one. Among around 42,000 clones, over 75% were seen once, and the ten largest hold about 10%. Sequencing input: peripheral blood. Receptors were obtained from a man aged 25-40 years with active or convalescent COVID-19. Each CDR3 is given with its conserved first and last residue. The D gene is left open where the match is weak. Rows give clone size only sometimes, using once, few, many, or a class for an expanded clone.

TGTGCCAGCAGCCCACGGGTTACGTATGAGCAGTTCTTC,CASSPRVTYEQFF,TRBJ2-1,.,.,TRBV11-2
TGTGCCAGCAGTTACAATTGGTGGGACAGGGCCTACGAGCAGTACTTC,CASSYNWWDRAYEQYF,TRBJ2-7,TRBD1,.,TRBV6-5
TGTGCCAGCAGCCTCCGGGACAGGGTCAACAATGAGCAGTTCTTC,CASSLRDRVNNEQFF,TRBJ2-1,TRBD1,.,TRBV7-9
TGTGCCAGCTCTAAGCTGCGGGACGAGCAGTACTTC,CASSKLRDEQYF,TRBJ2-7,.,once,TRBV18
TGCGCCAGCAGCCAAGGGGGACTAGCGGGAGAAGCCGGGGAGCTGTTTTTT,CASSQGGLAGEAGELFF,TRBJ2-2,TRBD2,.,TRBV4-3
TGTGCCAGCAGTTACTCGAGGGGGAGCTACAATGAGCAGTTCTTC,CASSYSRGSYNEQFF,TRBJ2-1,.,.,TRBV6-2/TRBV6-3
TGTGCCAGCAGCCCGAGGATCGGGAGAGACACCGGGGAGCTGTTTTTT,CASSPRIGRDTGELFF,TRBJ2-2,.,.,TRBV7-2
TGTGCCAGCAGTCTTTCTAGCGGGGGAGGGAAGCAAGAGACCCAGTACTTC,CASSLSSGGGKQETQYF,TRBJ2-5,TRBD2,.,TRBV2
TGTGCCAGCTCACCATCGGAGGGGTCCTATGGCTACACCTTC,CASSPSEGSYGYTF,TRBJ1-2,.,.,TRBV18
TGTGCCAGCAGTGCCCCGACAGGGCGTGGCTACACCTTC,CASSAPTGRGYTF,TRBJ1-2,TRBD1,.,TRBV6-4